This T cell receptor beta chain came from a study of naive and memory T cell subsets. Regarding this clonotype: The antigen is not known.

Ligated cDNA underwent four rounds of PCR with nested alpha and beta constant region primers and SP2. MiXCR was run by TCRdb on the 5' RACE reads, yielding one entry per CDR3 protein. The data show tens of thousands of distinct CDR3 sequences, with 7.2% seen just once and 8.5% to 10% held by the top ten. An oligonucleotide containing a UMI was ligated to the 3' end of TCR cDNA. Regarding the study as a whole: TCR transcript changes with activation or differentiation may affect this RNA method.

The CDR3 sequence is 14 residues long. Germline CDR1 is SGHRS and CDR2 is YFSETQ. J lost 5 bases, V lost 7 bases, and 10 bases had no gene match. The receptor's source is a male donor in good health. The gene calls are TRBV5-1 and TRBJ2-5, with 8 bases identical to TRBD2. The CDR3 DNA reads TGCGCCAGCGAAGCGGGGGACGGGTTGGAGACCCAGTACTTC. The encoded protein is CASEAGDGLETQYF.